This TCR beta chain was identified in a study of CD8 T cells in Susac syndrome (dated by TCRdb to between 2019 and 2020). With respect to the entire study: Repertoire sequencing was used to test whether CD8+ T cell activation and differentiation in Susac syndrome was antigen driven. The clonality of the CD8+ T cell repertoire was compared across some eleven healthy donors, roughly 14 Susac syndrome patients and about 16 multiple sclerosis patients. Overall study outcomes, separate from this receptor: The study acknowledged that relatively few individuals were included in the TCR sequencing and HLA analysis.

High-throughput TCR beta sequencing profiled peripheral blood CD8+ and CD4+ T cells from healthy donors, Susac syndrome patients and multiple sclerosis patients. Multiple sclerosis controls were treatment-naive patients with stable or active relapsing-remitting disease fulfilling revised McDonald criteria. Bulk CD8+ and CD4+ T cells were purified by magnetic negative isolation, while CD8+ TEMRA cells were enriched using FACS. Blood was drawn into EDTA tubes, processed within 24 hours, and PBMCs were isolated by density gradient centrifugation. PBMCs intended for TCR sequencing were cryopreserved in liquid nitrogen and thawed later in a water bath at 37 degrees C. The sorted or isolated CD4+, CD8+ and CD8+ TEMRA cells reached a purity of at least 90%. Spanning cysteine to phenylalanine, the CDR3 consists of 14 amino acids. This entry keeps only the CDR3 DNA: 42 bases, framed from base 1. At the junction V is shortened by 9 bases and J by 2 bases, with 11 bases in between. The germline V gene (reference sequence) yields MNHEY for CDR1 and SMNVEV for CDR2.

RNA was extracted using the RNeasy kit, and about 0.45 to 1 microgram was reverse transcribed with random hexamers. The immunoSEQ multiplex PCR assay, covering 54 Vbeta and 13 Jbeta segments, was used to amplify TCR beta CDR3 regions. PCR amplification bias was corrected by using a synthetic template baseline for primer optimization and computational correction. The authors' analysis ran thus. Reads were annotated to V, D and J genes per IMGT and analyzed with immunoSEQ Analyzer, keeping only productive sequences. Clonality was calculated as one minus the Shannon entropy normalized by log2 of the number of productive unique sequences. For each patient and control, public and private clones were evaluated among the 100 most prevalent clones. Susac-specific clones were defined as absent from healthy and MS cohorts, 800 to 1,200 published viral clones and other ImmuneACCESS disease sequences. Starting from the raw public reads, TCRdb applied fastp trimming at Q25, assembled clones with MiXCR and retained in-frame beta chains. Every entry covers one CDR3 protein and lists the most common genes and DNA from its rows. It is TCRdb's table, rather than the study itself, that gives the V and J calls and clone size. The sample profile shows roughly 67,000 distinct CDR3 sequences; about 95% of them were found once. The leading ten clones occupy just under 0.4% of the sample.

In its sample, this clonotype was seen once. Its cognate antigen has yet to be identified. Base qualities are not provided; no much larger clone lies one nucleotide away. A single read offers scant evidence. The chain is assembled from TRBV27 and TRBJ1-6, with no reliable assignment of the D segment. The sequenced material came from CD8+ T cells from PBMCs. This sequence originates from a human donor with multiple sclerosis. For the CDR3, the sequence is CASLTGAYNSPLHF. In nucleotide form, the sequence is TGTGCCAGTCTTACGGGCGCCTATAATTCACCCCTCCACTTT.